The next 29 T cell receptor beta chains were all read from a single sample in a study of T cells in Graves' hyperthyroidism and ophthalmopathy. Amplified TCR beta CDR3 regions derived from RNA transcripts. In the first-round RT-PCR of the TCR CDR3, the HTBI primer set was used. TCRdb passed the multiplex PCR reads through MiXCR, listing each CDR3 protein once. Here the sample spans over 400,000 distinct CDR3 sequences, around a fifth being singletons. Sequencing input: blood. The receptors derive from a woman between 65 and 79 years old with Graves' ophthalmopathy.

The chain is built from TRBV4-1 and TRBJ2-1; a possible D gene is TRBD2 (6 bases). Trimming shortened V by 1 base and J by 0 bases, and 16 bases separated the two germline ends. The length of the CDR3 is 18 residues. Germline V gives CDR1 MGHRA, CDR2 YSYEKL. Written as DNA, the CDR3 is TGCGCCAGCAGCCAAGCAGGGAGCGGGCAGAGCTCCTACAATGAGCAGTTCTTC. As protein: CASSQAGSGQSSYNEQFF.

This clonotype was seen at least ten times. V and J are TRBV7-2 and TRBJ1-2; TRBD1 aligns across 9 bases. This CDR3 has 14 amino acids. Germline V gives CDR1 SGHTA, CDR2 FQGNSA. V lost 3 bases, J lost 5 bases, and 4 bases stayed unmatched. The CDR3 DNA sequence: TGTGCCAGCAGCTTGACAGGGGGTCCATATGGCTACACCTTC. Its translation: CASSLTGGPYGYTF.

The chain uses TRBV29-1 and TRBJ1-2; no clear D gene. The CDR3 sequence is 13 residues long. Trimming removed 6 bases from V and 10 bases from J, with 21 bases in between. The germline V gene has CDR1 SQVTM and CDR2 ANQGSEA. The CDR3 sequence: CSVFKDRLNDYTF. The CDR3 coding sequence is TGCAGCGTCTTCAAAGACCGTCTGAATGACTACACCTTC.

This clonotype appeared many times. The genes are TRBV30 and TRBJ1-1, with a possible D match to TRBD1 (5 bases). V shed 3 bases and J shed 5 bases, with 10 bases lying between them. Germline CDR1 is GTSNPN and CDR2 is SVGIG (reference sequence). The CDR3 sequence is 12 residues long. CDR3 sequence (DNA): TGTGCCTGGAGCGACTGGGGGACTGAAGCTTTCTTT. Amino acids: CAWSDWGTEAFF.

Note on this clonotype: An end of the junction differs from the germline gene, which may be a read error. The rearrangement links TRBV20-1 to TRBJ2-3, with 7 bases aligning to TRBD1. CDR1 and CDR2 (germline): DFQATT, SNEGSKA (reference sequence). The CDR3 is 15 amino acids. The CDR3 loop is CSARDRTGRTGTQYF. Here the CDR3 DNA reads TGCAGTGCTAGAGATCGGACAGGCCGCACAGGTACGCAGTATTTT.

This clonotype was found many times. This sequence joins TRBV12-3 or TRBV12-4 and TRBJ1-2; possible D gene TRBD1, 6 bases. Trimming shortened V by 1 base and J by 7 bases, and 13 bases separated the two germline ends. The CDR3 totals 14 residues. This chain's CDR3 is CASSLGPGAIGYTF. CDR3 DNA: TGTGCCAGCAGTTTAGGTCCAGGGGCCATTGGCTACACCTTC.

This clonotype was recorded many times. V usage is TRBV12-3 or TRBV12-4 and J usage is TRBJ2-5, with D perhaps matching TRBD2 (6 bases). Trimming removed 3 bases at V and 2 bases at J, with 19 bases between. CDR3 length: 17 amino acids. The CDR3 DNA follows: TGTGCCAGCAGTTTCGGTATGGGAGGCCCCACACAAGAGACCCAGTACTTC. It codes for CASSFGMGGPTQETQYF.

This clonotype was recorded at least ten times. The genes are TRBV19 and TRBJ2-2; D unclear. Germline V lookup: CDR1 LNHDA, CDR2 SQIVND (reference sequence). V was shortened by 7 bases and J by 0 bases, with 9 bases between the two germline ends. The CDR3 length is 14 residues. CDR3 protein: CASTSATNTGELFF. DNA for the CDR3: TGTGCCAGTACTTCAGCGACGAACACCGGGGAGCTGTTTTTT.

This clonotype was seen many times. CDR3 sequence (DNA): TGTGCCAGCAGTCAGACTAGCGCGTCCTCCGGGGAGCTGTTTTTT. This translates into CASSQTSASSGELFF. This chain uses TRBV2 with TRBJ2-2, with 8 bases aligning to TRBD2. Germline V gene lookup returns CDR1 SNHLY and CDR2 FYNNEI. CDR3 size: 15 residues. The trim removed 5 bases at V and 6 bases at J, leaving 8 bases unmatched. Filled out from reference TRBV2 and TRBJ2-2, the complete variable domain reads EPEVTQTPSHQVTQMGQEVILRCVPISNHLYFYWYRQILGQKVEFLVSFYNNEISEKSEIFDDQFSVERPDGSNFTLKIRSTKLEDSAMYFCASSQTSASSGELFFGEGSRLTVL.

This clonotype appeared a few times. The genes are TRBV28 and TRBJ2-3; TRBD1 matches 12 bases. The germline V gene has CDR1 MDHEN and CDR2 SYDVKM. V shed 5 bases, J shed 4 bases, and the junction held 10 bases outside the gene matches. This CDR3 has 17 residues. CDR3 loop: CASSPTPGQGASDTQYF. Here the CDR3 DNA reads TGTGCCAGCAGTCCAACCCCGGGACAGGGGGCGTCAGATACGCAGTATTTT. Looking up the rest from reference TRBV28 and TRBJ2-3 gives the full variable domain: DVKVTQSSRYLVKRTGEKVFLECVQDMDHENMFWYRQDPGLGLRLIYFSYDVKMKEKGDIPEGYSVSREKKERFSLILESASTNQTSMYLCASSPTPGQGASDTQYFGPGTRLTVL.

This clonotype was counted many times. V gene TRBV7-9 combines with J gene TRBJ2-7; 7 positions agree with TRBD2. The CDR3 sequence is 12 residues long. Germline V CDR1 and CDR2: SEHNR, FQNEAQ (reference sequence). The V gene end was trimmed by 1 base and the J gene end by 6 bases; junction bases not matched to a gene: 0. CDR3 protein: CASSLGGGEQYF. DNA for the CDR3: TGTGCCAGCAGCTTAGGCGGGGGCGAGCAGTACTTC.

The CDR3 loop reads CASSLQAGTDSPLHF. DNA of the CDR3: TGTGCCAGCAGTTTGCAGGCAGGGACCGATTCACCCCTCCACTTT. The rearrangement uses TRBV12-3 or TRBV12-4 and TRBJ1-6; possible D gene TRBD1, 5 bases. V lost 3 bases to trimming and J lost 8 bases, with 14 bases between them. The CDR3 runs 15 residues.

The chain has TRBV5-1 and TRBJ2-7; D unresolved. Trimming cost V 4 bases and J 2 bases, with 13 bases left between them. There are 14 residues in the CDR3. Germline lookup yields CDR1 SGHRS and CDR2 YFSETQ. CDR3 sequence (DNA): TGCGCCAGCAGCCTACCGACTGGTGCCTACGAGCAGTACTTC. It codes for CASSLPTGAYEQYF.

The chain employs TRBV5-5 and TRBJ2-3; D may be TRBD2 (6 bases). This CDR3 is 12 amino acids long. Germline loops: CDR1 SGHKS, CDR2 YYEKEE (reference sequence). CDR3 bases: TGTGCATCGGGAGTACATACAGATACGCAGTATTTT. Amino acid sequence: CASGVHTDTQYF.

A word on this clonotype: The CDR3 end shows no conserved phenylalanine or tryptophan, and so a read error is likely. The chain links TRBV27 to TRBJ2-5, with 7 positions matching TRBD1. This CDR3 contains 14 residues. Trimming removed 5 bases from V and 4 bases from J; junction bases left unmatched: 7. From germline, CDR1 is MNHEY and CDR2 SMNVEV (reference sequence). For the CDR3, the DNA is TGTGCCAGCAGTCCACGGACAGGTGGAGAGACCCAGTACTCC. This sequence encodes CASSPRTGGETQYS.

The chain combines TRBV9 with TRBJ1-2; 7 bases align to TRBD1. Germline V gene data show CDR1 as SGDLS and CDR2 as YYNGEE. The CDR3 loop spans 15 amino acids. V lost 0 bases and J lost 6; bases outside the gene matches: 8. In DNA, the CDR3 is TGTGCCAGCAGCGTAGCTCTAAGAGGGGGCCATGGCTACACCTTC. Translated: CASSVALRGGHGYTF.

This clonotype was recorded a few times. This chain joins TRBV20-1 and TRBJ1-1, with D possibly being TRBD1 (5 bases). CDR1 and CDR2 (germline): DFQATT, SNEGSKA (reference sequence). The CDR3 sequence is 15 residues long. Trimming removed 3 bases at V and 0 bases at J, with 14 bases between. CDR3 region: CSASGGVRVNTEAFF. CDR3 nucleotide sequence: TGCAGTGCTAGTGGAGGGGTGCGGGTGAACACTGAAGCTTTCTTT.

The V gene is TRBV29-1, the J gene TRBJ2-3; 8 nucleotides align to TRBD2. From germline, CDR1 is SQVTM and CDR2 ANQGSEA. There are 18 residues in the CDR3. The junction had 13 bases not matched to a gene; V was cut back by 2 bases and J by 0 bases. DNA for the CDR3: TGCAGCGTTGAAAGGGTAGCGGGAAGAACCCTGAGCACAGATACGCAGTATTTT. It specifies CSVERVAGRTLSTDTQYF.

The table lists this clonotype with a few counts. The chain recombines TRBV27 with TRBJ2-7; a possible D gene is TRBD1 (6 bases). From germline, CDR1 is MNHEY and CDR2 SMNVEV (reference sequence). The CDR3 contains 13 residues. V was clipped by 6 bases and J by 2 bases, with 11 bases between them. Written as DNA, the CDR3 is TGTGCCAGCAGGTCGGGACATGCCTACGAGCAGTACTTC. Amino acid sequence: CASRSGHAYEQYF.

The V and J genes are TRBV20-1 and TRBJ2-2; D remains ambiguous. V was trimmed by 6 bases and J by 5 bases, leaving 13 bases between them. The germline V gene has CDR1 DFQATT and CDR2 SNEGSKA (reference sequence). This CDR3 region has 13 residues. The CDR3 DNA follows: TGCAGTGCCACCACCCCAGGAACCGGGGAGCTGTTTTTT. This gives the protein CSATTPGTGELFF.

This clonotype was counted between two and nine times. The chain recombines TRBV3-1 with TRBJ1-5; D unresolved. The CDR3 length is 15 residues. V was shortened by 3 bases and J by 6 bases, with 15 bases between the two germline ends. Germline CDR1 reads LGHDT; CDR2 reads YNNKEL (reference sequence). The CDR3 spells CASSQDLYLGQPQHF. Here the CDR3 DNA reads TGTGCCAGCAGCCAGGACCTTTATCTGGGTCAGCCCCAGCATTTT.

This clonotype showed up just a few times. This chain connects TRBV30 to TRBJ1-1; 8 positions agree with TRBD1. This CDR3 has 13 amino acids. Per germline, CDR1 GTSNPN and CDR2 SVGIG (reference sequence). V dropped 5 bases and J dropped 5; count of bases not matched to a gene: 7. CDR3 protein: CAWLGQGRTEAFF. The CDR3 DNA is TGTGCCTGGCTAGGACAGGGTCGGACTGAAGCTTTCTTT.

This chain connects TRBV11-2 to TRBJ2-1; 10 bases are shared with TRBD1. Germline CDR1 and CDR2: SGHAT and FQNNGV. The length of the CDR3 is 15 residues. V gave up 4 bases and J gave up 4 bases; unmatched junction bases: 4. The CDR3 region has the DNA TGTGCCAGCAGCTGGGGGACAGGGGCGTACAATGAGCAGTTCTTC. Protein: CASSWGTGAYNEQFF.

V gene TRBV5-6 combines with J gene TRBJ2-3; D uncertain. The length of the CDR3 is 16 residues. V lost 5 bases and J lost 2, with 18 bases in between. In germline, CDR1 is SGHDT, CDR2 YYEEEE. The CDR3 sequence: CASSQRPSSLTDTQYF. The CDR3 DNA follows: TGTGCCAGCAGTCAACGGCCTTCCTCACTCACAGATACGCAGTATTTT.

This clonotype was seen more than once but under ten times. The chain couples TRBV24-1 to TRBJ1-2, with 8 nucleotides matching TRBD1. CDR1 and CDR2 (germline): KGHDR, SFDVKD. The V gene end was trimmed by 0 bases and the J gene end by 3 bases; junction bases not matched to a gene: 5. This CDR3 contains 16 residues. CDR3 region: CATSDLRQGADYGYTF. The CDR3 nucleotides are TGTGCCACCAGTGATTTGCGCCAGGGGGCCGACTATGGCTACACCTTC.

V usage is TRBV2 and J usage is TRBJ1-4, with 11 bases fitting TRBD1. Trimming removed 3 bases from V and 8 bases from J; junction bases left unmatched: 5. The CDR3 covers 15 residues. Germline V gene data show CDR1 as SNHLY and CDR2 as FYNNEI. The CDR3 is CASSEQGTGGEKLFF. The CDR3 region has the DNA TGTGCCAGCAGTGAGCAAGGGACAGGGGGGGAAAAACTGTTTTTT.

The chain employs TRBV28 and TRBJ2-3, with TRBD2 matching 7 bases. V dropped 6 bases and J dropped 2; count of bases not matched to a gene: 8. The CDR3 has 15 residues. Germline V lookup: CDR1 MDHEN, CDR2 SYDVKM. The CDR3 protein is CASRWRSGNTDTQYF. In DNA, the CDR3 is TGTGCCAGCAGGTGGAGGAGCGGGAACACAGATACGCAGTATTTT.

In DNA form, the CDR3 reads TGTGCCAGCACTCGTTATGGCGGGAGTGAGGCGGCTGAGCAGTTCTTC. This sequence encodes CASTRYGGSEAAEQFF. The chain joins TRBV27 to TRBJ2-1; 7 bases fit TRBD2. The CDR3 totals 16 residues. Germline CDR1 reads MNHEY; CDR2 reads SMNVEV (reference sequence). V lost 7 bases and J lost 9; bases outside the gene matches: 18.

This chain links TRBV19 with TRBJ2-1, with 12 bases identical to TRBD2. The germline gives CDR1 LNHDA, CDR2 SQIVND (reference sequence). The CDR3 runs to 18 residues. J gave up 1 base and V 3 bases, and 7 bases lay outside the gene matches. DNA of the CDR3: TGTGCCAGTAGTATTACTAGCGGGAGGCTCAATTCCTACAATGAGCAGTTCTTC. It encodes CASSITSGRLNSYNEQFF. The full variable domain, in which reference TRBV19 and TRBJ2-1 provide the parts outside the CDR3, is DGGITQSPKYLFRKEGQNVTLSCEQNLNHDAMYWYRQDPGQGLRLIYYSQIVNDFQKGDIAEGYSVSREKKESFPLTVTSAQKNPTAFYLCASSITSGRLNSYNEQFFGPGTRLTVL.